This T cell receptor (delta chain) was found in a study of gamma-delta chains in newborns, infants, children. Study-wide background: Polyclonal expansion of innate γδ T cells after birth follows microbial exposure.

The CDR3 is 20 residues long. V dropped 2 bases and J dropped 0; count of bases not matched to a gene: 6. Germline V lookup: CDR1 GEAIGNYY, CDR2 EKD. TCRdb re-called clones from the reads using CATT. The sample contains a few thousand delta-chain clones, under 11% of which appear only once. This clone counts as medium-sized. This clonotype was sampled from a child who was a newborn, infant or young child, either healthy, febrile or measles-vaccinated (not recorded which). The material sequenced was blood. V gene TRDV2 combines with J gene TRDJ3; 13 nucleotides agree with TRDD3. CDR3 loop: CACDKVLGDTSSWDTRQMFF. For the CDR3, the DNA is TGTGCCTGTGACAAAGTACTGGGGGATACGAGCTCCTGGGACACCCGACAGATGTTTTTC.